This TCR beta chain was observed in a study of blood T cell repertoires in COVID-19. Background on the study: The cDNA or gDNA used as material had been derived from T cells, B-cell-depleted T cells, or PBMCs.

This clone appeared once. TCRdb's table, derived via immunoSEQ multiplex PCR, lists solely in-frame clones and lacks some. The sample lists over 150,000 clones; around 87% were seen once. The CDR3 is made up of 15 amino acids. V lost 0 bases to trimming and J lost 7 bases; unmatched junction nucleotides: 7. Germline assignment: CDR1 SGHTA and CDR2 FQGNSA. In Seattle, patients joined the study during active infection and were tracked longitudinally. The chain recombines TRBV7-2 with TRBJ1-1; 8 positions agree with TRBD1. Sequenced sample: peripheral blood. The TCR comes from a woman aged 70-85 years with COVID-19, enrolled during active disease. The CDR3 here is CASSLAWTGINEAFF. CDR3 nucleotide sequence: TGTGCCAGCAGCTTAGCCTGGACAGGGATTAATGAAGCTTTCTTT.